This TCR beta chain was profiled in a study of T-cell memory formation after mild COVID-19. CDR1 and CDR2 from the germline V gene are SGDLS and YYNGEE. This CDR3 region has 14 residues. Trimming took off 1 base at V and 3 bases at J, with 10 bases between the two ends. TCR alpha and TCR beta cDNA libraries carrying sample barcodes and UMIs came from 5'RACE with constant-segment primers. TCRdb processed the 5' RACE reads anew with MiXCR; each CDR3 protein has one entry. The profile shows about 210,000 distinct CDR3 sequences, about 11% of them singletons. There are a few counts of this clonotype. Its antigen is not known. Study-wide findings and caveats: Clones shrinking from day 15 to 85 showed even CD4/CD8 mixes; later expanders tilted CD4+. Researchers could not confirm that second-wave clones peaking on day 37 targeted SARS-CoV-2.

The chain links TRBV9 to TRBJ1-1; D ambiguous. The receptor's source is a man between 18 and 29 years old who had mild COVID-19 (a few samples of this study predate the infection). Cell type and time point are not known. The sequenced material came from PBMCs or a T cell subset sorted from them (not recorded which). In DNA form, the CDR3 reads TGTGCCAGCAGCGTAAACGGTTATTACACTGAAGCTTTCTTT. It encodes CASSVNGYYTEAFF.